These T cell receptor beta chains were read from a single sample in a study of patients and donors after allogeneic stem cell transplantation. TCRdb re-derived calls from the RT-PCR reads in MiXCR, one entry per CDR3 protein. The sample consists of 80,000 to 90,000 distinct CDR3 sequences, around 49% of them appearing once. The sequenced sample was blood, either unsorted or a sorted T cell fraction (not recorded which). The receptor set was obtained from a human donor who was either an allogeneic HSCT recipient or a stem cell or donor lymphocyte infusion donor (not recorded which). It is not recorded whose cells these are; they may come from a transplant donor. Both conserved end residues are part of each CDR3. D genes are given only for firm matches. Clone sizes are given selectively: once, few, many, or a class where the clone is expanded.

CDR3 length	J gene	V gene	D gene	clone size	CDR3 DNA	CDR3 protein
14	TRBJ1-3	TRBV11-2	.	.	TGTGCCAGCAGCTTCACCAGCTCTGGAAACACCATATATTTT	CASSFTSSGNTIYF
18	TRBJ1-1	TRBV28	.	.	TGTGCCAGCAGTTTAGTTCGTGTAGGGCGGCGAATTAGCACTGAAGCTTTCTTT	CASSLVRVGRRISTEAFF
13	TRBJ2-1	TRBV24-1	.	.	TGTGCCACCAGTGACCACAGTTTCAATGAGCAGTTCTTC	CATSDHSFNEQFF
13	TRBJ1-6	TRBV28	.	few	TGTGCCAGCAGTTTTCTAGGTCGCTCACCCCTCCACTTT	CASSFLGRSPLHF
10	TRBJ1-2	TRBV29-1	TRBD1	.	TGCAGCGTGGACAGGGCCGGCTACACCTTC	CSVDRAGYTF
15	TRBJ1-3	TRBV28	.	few	TGTGCCAGCAGTTTACCGGGGCCTACCCGAAACACCATATATTTT	CASSLPGPTRNTIYF
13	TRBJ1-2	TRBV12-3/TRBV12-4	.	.	TGTGCCAGCAGTTCCGACAGGAGCTATGGCTACACCTTC	CASSSDRSYGYTF
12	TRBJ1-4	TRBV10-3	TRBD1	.	TGTGCCAGCGGGACAGGGAATGAAAAACTGTTTTTT	CASGTGNEKLFF
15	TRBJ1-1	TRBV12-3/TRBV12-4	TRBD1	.	TGTGCCAGCAGACCCACGGACAGGCCGAACACTGAAGCTTTCTTT	CASRPTDRPNTEAFF
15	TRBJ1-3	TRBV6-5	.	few	TGTGCCAGCAGTTACTTCGGGCAACGGGGAAACACCATATATTTT	CASSYFGQRGNTIYF
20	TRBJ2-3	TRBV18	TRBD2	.	TGTGCCAGCTCATCCGGGACAGGACTAGCGGGAGGGCCGTCCACAGATACGCAGTATTTT	CASSSGTGLAGGPSTDTQYF
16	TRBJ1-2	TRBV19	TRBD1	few	TGTGCCAGTAGTATCTACGGGACAGGGGATTCCTATGGCTACACCTTC	CASSIYGTGDSYGYTF
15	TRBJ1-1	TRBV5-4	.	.	TGTGCCAGCAGCTTGGTAAGGCAGCTGAACACTGAAGCTTTCTTT	CASSLVRQLNTEAFF
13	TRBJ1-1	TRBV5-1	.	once	TGCGCCAGCAGCTTCTACAGGGACACTGAAGCTTTCTTT	CASSFYRDTEAFF
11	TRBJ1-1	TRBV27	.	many	TGTGCCAGCAGTTTTGGGACTGAAGCTTTCTTT	CASSFGTEAFF
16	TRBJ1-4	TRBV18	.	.	TGTGCCAGCTCACCGCGGACGTCACAGGGAGGGGAAAAACTGTTTTTT	CASSPRTSQGGEKLFF
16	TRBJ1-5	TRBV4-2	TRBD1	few	TGTGCCAGCAGCACCACAGGGGGTTCTAGCAATCAGCCCCAGCATTTT	CASSTTGGSSNQPQHF
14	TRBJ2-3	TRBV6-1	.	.	TGTGCCAGCAGCCCCCCCCCGGGGACAGATACGCAGTATTTT	CASSPPPGTDTQYF
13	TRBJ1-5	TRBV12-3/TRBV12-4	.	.	TGTGCCAGCAGTCTTGGACGGGATCAGCCCCAGCATTTT	CASSLGRDQPQHF
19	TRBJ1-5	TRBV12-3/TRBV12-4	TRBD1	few	TGTGCCAGCAGTTTACTCGGGACAGGGGTTTCTAGGGGCAATCAGCCCCAGCATTTT	CASSLLGTGVSRGNQPQHF
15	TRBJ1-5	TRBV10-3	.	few	TGTGCCATCAGTGAGAGGCCGTTGAGCAATCAGCCCCAGCATTTT	CAISERPLSNQPQHF
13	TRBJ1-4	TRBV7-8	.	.	TGTGCCAGCAGCTTCCTGACGGGGGAAAAACTGTTTTTT	CASSFLTGEKLFF
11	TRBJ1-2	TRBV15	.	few	TGTGCCACCAGCAGGGGGTATGGCTACACCTTC	CATSRGYGYTF
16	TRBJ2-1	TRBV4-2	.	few	TGTGCCAGCAGCCAAGCCGTAGCGGTAATGGGCAATGAGCAGTTCTTC	CASSQAVAVMGNEQFF
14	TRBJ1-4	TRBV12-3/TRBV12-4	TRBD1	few	TGTGCCAGCAGTCCCGGGACAGGAAATGAAAAACTGTTTTTT	CASSPGTGNEKLFF
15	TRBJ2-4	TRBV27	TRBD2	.	TGTGCCAGCAGTAGCGGGAGGGGAGCCAAAAACATTCAGTACTTC	CASSSGRGAKNIQYF
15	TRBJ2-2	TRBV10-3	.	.	TGTGCCATCAGATCCGGGAGTATTCAAACCGGGGAGCTGTTTTTT	CAIRSGSIQTGELFF
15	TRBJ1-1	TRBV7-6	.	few	TGTGCCAGCAGCCCGTACAAGACTCCGAACACTGAAGCTTTCTTT	CASSPYKTPNTEAFF
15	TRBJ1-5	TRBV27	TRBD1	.	TGTGCCAGCAGCCTGGGACAGGCGAGCAATCAGCCCCAGCATTTT	CASSLGQASNQPQHF